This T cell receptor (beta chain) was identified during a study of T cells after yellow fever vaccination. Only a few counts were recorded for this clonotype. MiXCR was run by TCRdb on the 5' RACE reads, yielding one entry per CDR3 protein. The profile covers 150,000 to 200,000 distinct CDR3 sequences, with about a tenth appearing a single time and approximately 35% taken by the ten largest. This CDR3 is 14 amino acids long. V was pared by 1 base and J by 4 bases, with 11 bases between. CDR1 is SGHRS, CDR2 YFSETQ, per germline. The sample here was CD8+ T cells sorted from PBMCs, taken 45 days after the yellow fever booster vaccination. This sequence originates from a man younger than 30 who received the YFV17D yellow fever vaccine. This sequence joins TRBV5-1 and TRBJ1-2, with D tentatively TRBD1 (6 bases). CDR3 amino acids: CASSLRGAGYGYTF. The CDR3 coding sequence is TGCGCCAGCAGCTTGAGGGGGGCAGGCTATGGCTACACCTTC.